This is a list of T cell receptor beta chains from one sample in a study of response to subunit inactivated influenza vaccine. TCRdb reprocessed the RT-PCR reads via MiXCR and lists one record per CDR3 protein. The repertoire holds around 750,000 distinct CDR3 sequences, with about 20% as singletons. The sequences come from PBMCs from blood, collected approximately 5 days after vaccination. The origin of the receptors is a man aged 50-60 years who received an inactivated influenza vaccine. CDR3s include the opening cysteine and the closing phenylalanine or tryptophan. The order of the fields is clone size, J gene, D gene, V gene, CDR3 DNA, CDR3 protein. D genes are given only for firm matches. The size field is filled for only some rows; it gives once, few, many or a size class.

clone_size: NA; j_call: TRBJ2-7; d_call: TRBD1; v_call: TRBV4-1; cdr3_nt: TGCGCCAGCAGCCACAACAGGGGAAGCTACGAGCAGTACTTC; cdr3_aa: CASSHNRGSYEQYF
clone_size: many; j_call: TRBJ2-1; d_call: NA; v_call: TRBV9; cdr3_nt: TGTGCCAGCAGCGCTGGGACCCTCTCCTACAATGAGCAGTTCTTC; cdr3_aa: CASSAGTLSYNEQFF
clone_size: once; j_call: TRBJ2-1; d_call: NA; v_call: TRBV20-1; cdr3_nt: TGCAGTGCTAGAGATGGCAGGGGCTCCTACAATGAGCAGTTCTTC; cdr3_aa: CSARDGRGSYNEQFF
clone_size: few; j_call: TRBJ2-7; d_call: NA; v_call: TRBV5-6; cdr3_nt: TGTGCCAGCAGCTTGGCCGTGATGTTCCGCTACGAGCAGTACTTC; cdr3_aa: CASSLAVMFRYEQYF
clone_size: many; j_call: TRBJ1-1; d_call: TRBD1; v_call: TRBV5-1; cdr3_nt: TGCGCCAGCAGCTTGGAAGGACAGGGCGAGGATGAAGCTTTCTTT; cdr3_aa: CASSLEGQGEDEAFF
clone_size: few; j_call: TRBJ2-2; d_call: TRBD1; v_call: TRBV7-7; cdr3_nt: TGTGCTAGCAGCTTAGGCACAGCAGGGGGAAAGGAGCTGTTTTTT; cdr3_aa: CASSLGTAGGKELFF
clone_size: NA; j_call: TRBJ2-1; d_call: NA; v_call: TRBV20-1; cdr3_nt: TGCAGTGGGGTCTCCCGGGGTAGTAAGTTGCAGTTCTTC; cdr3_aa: CSGVSRGSKLQFF
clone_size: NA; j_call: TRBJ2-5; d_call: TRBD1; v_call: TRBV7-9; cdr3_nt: TGTGCCAGCAGCTTAGTGACAGGGTCAAAAGAGACCCAGTACTTC; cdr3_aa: CASSLVTGSKETQYF
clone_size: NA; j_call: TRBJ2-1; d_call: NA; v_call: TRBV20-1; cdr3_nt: TGCAGTGCTAGAGATCTTATGCCAATCTCCTACAATGAGCAGTTCTTC; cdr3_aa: CSARDLMPISYNEQFF
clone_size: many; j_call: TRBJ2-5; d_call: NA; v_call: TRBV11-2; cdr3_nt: TGTGCCAGCAGCATCGTGAGACAGAGCCAAGAGACCCAGTACTTC; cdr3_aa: CASSIVRQSQETQYF
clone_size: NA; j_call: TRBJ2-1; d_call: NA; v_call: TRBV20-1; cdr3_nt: TGCAGTGCTAGAGATAGGACGAGGGAGTCCCTCAATGAGCAGTTCTTC; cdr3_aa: CSARDRTRESLNEQFF
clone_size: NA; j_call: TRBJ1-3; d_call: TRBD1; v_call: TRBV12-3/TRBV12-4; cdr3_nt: TGTGCCAGCAGAGACGACAGGGCTGGAAACACCATATATTTT; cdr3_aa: CASRDDRAGNTIYF
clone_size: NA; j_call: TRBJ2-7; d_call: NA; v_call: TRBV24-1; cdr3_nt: TGTGCCACCAGTGCGGGGCGCGAGCAGTACTTC; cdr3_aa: CATSAGREQYF
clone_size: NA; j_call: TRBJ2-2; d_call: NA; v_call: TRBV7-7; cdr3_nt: TGTGCTAGCAGTCCCGACGAGACGAACACCGGGGAGCTGTTTTTT; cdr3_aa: CASSPDETNTGELFF
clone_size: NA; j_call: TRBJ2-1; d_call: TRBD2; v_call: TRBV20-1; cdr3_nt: TGCAGTGCTAAACTAGCGGGGGCCTACAATGAGCAGTTCTTC; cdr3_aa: CSAKLAGAYNEQFF
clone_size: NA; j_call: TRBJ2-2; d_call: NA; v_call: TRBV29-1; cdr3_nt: TGCAGCTTCCGGACAGCGAACACCGGGGAGCTGTTTTTT; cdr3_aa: CSFRTANTGELFF
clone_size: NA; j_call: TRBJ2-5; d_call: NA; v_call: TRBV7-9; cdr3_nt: TGTGCCAGCAGCCCCCGGGCAGAACCAGGGGAGACCCAGTACTTC; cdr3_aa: CASSPRAEPGETQYF
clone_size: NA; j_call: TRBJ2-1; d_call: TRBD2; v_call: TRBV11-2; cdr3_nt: TGTGCCAGCAGCCAAGGGGGAGGACTAGCAGTTTACAATGAGCAGTTCTTC; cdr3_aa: CASSQGGGLAVYNEQFF
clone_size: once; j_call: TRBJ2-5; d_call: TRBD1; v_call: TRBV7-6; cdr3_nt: TGTGCCAGCAGCTTAAACAGGGGATCCCAAGAGACCCAGTACTTC; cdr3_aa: CASSLNRGSQETQYF
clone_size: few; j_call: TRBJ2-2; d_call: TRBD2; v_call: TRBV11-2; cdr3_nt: TGTGCCAGCAGCTTAACTAGCGGAATTCACACCGGGGAGCTGTTTTTT; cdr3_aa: CASSLTSGIHTGELFF
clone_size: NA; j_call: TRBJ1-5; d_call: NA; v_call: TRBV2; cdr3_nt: TGTGCCAGCAGTGCGAGGGGGACTGGGCGGATACATTTT; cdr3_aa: CASSARGTGRIHF
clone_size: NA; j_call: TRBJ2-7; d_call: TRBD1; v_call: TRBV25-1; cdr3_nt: TGTGCCAGCAGCCCCGGGACAGGGTCGGCCGAGCAGTACTTC; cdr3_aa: CASSPGTGSAEQYF
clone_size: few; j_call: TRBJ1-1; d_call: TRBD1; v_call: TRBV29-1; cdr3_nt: TGCAGCGTGCATGGGACAGCGAACACTGAAGCTTTCTTT; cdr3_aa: CSVHGTANTEAFF
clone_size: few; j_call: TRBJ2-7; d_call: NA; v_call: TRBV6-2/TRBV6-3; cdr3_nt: TGTGCCAGCAACCCCGTCGGACTGGAAAGCTCCTACGAGCAGTACTTC; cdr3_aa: CASNPVGLESSYEQYF
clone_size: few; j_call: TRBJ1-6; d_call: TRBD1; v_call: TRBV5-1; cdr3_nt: TGCGCCAGCAGCGTAGGGGGCGTCAATTCACCCCTCCACTTT; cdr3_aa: CASSVGGVNSPLHF
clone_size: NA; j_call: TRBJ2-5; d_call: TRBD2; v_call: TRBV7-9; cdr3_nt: TGTGCCAGCAGCTCGCCGGGACTAGCGGCGCAAGAGACCCAGTACTTC; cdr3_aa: CASSSPGLAAQETQYF
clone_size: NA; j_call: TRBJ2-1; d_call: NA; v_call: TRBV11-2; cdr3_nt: TGTGCCAGCAGCCCCCGGAATCGGGCCTACAATGAGCAGTTCTTC; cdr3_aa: CASSPRNRAYNEQFF
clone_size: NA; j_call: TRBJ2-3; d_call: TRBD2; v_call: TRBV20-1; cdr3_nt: TGCAGTGCTAGAGAAGCGGGGTACACAGATACGCAGTATTTT; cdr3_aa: CSAREAGYTDTQYF
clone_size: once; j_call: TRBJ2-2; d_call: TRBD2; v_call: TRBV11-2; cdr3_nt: TGTGCCAGCAGCTCCCGACTAGCAGTTACCGGGGAGCTGTTTTTT; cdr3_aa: CASSSRLAVTGELFF
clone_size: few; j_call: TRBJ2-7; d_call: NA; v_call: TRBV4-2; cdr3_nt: TGTGCCAGCAGCCAGCTTAGCGGAGCCGCCTACGAGCAGTACTTC; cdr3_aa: CASSQLSGAAYEQYF